This T cell receptor beta chain was identified during a study of Ad26.COV2.S vaccination and SARS-CoV-2 variants. Study details: The donor was enrolled in the Ad26.COV2.S arm of the COV1001 trial. Into the muscle, Ad26.COV2.S was dosed once or twice, 56 days apart. Study outcomes and limitations: It was vaccine recipients, not placebo recipients, who had the higher spike-specific TCR breadth.

Produced via immunoSEQ multiplex PCR; TCRdb's table is partial and in-frame only. The repertoire holds around 300,000 clones, with around 89% as singletons. Treatment of the sample: some 20 received Ad26.COV2.S at low or high dose, single or two shots; five or six received placebo; per-sample allocation not given. Each sample was drawn 63 days after the first injection (of vaccine or placebo). An adult of 18-55 years in Boston served as donor. CDR1 LNHNV and CDR2 YYDKDF come from the germline V gene (reference sequence). This CDR3 spans 15 amino acids. Trimming cost V 6 bases and J 4 bases, with 18 bases left between them. About this clone itself: Its specificity is unknown.

The chain is built from TRBV15 and TRBJ2-5; D might be TRBD1 (6 bases). This receptor was identified in a person between 18 and 60 years old who received the Ad26.COV2.S COVID-19 vaccine or a placebo. The sequences come from peripheral blood, collected in a trial of Ad26.COV2.S vaccine versus placebo. CDR3 DNA sequence: TGTGCCACCAGTTCTCAGCAGGGGCCCACAGAGACCCAGTACTTC. Translated, it gives CATSSQQGPTETQYF.